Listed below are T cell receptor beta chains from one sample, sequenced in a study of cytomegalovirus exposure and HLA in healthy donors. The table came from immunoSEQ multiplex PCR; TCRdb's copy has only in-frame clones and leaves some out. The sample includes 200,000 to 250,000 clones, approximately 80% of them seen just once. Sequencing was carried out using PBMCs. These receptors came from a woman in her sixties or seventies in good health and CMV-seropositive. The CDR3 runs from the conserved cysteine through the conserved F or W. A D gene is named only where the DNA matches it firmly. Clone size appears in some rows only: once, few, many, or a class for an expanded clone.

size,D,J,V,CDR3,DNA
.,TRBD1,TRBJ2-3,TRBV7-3,CASSLTGTVADTQYF,TGTGCCAGCAGCTTAACTGGGACAGTCGCAGATACGCAGTATTTT
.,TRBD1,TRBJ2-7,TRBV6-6,CASSYTDRAPTHEQYF,TGTGCCAGCAGTTACACCGACAGGGCCCCCACTCACGAGCAGTACTTC
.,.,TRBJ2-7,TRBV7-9,CASSERSSYEQYF,TGTGCCAGCAGCGAGAGGAGCTCCTACGAGCAGTACTTC
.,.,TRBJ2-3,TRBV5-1,CASSLDPYEDTQYF,TGCGCCAGCAGCTTGGACCCCTACGAGGATACGCAGTATTTT
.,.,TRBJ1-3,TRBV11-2,CASSPPWAGGSGNTIYF,TGTGCCAGCAGCCCCCCTTGGGCGGGGGGCTCTGGAAACACCATATATTTT
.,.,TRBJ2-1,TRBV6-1,CASSPGSSYNEQFF,TGTGCCAGCAGCCCGGGGAGCTCCTACAATGAGCAGTTCTTC
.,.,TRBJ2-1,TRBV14,CASSPFRGTYNEQFF,TGTGCCAGCAGCCCCTTCAGGGGCACCTACAATGAGCAGTTCTTC
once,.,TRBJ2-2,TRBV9,CASSATNRATNTGELFF,TGTGCCAGCAGCGCAACTAACAGGGCAACGAACACCGGGGAGCTGTTTTTT
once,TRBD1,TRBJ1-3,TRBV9,CASSIRGQGPGNTIYF,TGTGCCAGCAGCATAAGAGGACAGGGCCCTGGAAACACCATATATTTT
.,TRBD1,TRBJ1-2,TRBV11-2,CASSPGQGGYGYTF,TGTGCCAGCAGCCCCGGACAGGGTGGCTATGGCTACACCTTC
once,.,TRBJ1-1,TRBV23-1,CASSQYRLWTEAFF,TGCGCCAGCAGTCAATACAGGCTGTGGACTGAAGCTTTCTTT
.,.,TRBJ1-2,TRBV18,CASVQERFDYGYTF,TGTGCCAGCGTACAGGAAAGATTTGACTATGGCTACACCTTC
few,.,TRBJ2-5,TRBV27,CASSFLGQKQYF,TGTGCCAGCAGTTTCCTTGGACAGAAGCAGTACTTC
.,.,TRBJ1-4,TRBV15,CATSGSGGGDEKLFF,TGTGCCACCAGCGGAAGTGGAGGGGGGGATGAAAAACTGTTTTTT
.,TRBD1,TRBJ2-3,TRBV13,CASSFQGALADTQYF,TGTGCCAGCAGCTTTCAGGGGGCTCTGGCAGATACGCAGTATTTT
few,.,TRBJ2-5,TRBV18,CASSPPNSQETQYF,TGTGCCAGCTCACCACCGAACAGCCAAGAGACCCAGTACTTC
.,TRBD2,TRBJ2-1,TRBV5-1,CASSPRTSGSEQFF,TGCGCCAGCAGCCCGAGGACTAGCGGGAGTGAGCAGTTCTTC
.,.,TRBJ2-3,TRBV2,CASSGQGTDTQYF,TGTGCCAGCAGTGGGCAAGGCACAGATACGCAGTATTTT
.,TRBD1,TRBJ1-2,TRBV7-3,CASSAGTEGYGYTF,TGTGCCAGCAGCGCCGGGACAGAAGGGTATGGCTACACCTTC
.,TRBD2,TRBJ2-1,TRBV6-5,CASTPLAGVFGEQFF,TGTGCCAGCACTCCGCTAGCGGGAGTTTTTGGTGAGCAGTTCTTC
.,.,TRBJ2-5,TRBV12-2,CASRFPPIGLPHF,TGTGCAAGTCGCTTTCCACCGATCGGACTTCCCCACTTC
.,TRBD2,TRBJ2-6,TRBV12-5,CASGLWREGDSGANVLTF,TGTGCTAGTGGTTTGTGGCGGGAGGGGGACTCTGGGGCCAACGTCCTGACTTTC
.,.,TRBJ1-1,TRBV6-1,CASSYRGEAFF,TGTGCCAGCAGTTACCGGGGGGAAGCTTTCTTT
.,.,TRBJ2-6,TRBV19,CASTLGGAHGANVLTF,TGTGCCAGTACCCTGGGGGGGGCGCATGGGGCCAACGTCCTGACTTTC
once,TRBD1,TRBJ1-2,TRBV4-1,CASSQFQGVGGYTF,TGCGCCAGCAGCCAATTCCAGGGGGTCGGCGGCTACACCTTC
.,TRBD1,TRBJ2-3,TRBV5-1,CASRLGQATDTQYF,TGCGCCAGCAGATTGGGACAGGCCACAGATACGCAGTATTTT
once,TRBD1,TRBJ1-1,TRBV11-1,CASSFNRGLNTEAFF,TGTGCCAGCAGCTTCAACAGGGGCCTGAACACTGAAGCTTTCTTT
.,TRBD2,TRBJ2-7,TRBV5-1,CASSLASGGEQYF,TGCGCCAGCAGCTTGGCCTCGGGGGGCGAGCAGTACTTC
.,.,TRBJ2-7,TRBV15,CATSRDIGAYEQYF,TGTGCCACCAGCAGAGATATAGGGGCCTACGAGCAGTACTTC
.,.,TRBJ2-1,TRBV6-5,CASSYRRQFF,TGTGCCAGCAGTTATAGGAGGCAGTTCTTC
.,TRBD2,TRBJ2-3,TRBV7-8,CASSLVLAGGPWYF,TGTGCCAGCAGCTTAGTTTTAGCGGGAGGGCCTTGGTATTTT
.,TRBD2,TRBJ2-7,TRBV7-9,CASSARGGASSQQYF,TGTGCCAGCAGCGCCCGGGGAGGGGCCTCGTCTCAGCAGTACTTC
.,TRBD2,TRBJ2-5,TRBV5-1,CASSLASGRAEETQYF,TGCGCCAGCAGCTTGGCCAGCGGGAGGGCCGAGGAGACCCAGTACTTC
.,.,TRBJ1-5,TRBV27,CASSLSTDSNQPQHF,TGTGCCAGCAGTTTATCGACAGATAGCAATCAGCCCCAGCATTTT
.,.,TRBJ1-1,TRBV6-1,CASRTANMNTEAFF,TGTGCCAGTAGGACAGCTAATATGAACACTGAAGCTTTCTTT
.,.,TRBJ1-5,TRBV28,CASSFGEYSNQPQHF,TGTGCCAGCAGTTTTGGGGAGTATAGCAATCAGCCCCAGCATTTT
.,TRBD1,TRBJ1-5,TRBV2,CASTRDRDQPQHF,TGTGCCAGCACCCGGGACAGGGATCAGCCCCAGCATTTT
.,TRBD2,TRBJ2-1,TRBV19,CASNGAGGPYEQFF,TGTGCCAGTAATGGGGCGGGAGGGCCGTATGAGCAGTTCTTC
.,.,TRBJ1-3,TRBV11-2,CASSLVREGNTIYF,TGTGCCAGCAGCTTAGTCAGGGAAGGAAACACCATATATTTT
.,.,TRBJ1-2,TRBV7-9,CASSFQSGHTF,TGTGCCAGCAGCTTTCAATCAGGCCACACCTTC
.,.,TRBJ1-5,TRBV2,CASASEVHQPQHF,TGTGCCAGCGCCTCGGAGGTTCATCAGCCCCAGCATTTT
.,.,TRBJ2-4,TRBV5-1,CASSPERARGNIQYF,TGCGCCAGCAGCCCCGAGCGAGCGAGGGGGAACATTCAGTACTTC
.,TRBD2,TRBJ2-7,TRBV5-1,CASSWREVPYEQYF,TGCGCCAGCAGCTGGCGGGAGGTCCCATACGAGCAGTACTTC
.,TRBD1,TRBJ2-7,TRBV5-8,CASSLVTGGSDYEQYF,TGTGCCAGCAGCTTGGTCACAGGGGGCTCGGACTACGAGCAGTACTTC
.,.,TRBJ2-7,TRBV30,CAWSGRGLSYEQYF,TGTGCCTGGAGTGGGCGGGGTCTCTCCTACGAGCAGTACTTC
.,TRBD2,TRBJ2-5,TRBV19,CASSWTSGSETQYF,TGTGCCAGTAGTTGGACTAGCGGGAGTGAGACCCAGTACTTC